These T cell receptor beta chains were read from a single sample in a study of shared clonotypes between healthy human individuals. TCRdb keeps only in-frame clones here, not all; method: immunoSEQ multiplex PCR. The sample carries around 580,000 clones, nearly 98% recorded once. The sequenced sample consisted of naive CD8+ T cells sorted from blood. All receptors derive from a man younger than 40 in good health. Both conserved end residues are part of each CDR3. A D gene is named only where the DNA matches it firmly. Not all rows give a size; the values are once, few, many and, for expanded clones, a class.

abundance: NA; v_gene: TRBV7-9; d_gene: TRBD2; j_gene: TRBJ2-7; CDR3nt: TGTGCCAGCAGCCCAACCGGGACTAGTGACGAGCAGTACTTC; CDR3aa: CASSPTGTSDEQYF
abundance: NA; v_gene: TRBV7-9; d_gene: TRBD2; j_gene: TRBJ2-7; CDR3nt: TGTGCCAGCAGCTTAGCCTTGGGACTAGTCTACGAGCAGTACTTC; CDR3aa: CASSLALGLVYEQYF
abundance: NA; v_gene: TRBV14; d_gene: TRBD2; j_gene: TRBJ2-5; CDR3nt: TGTGCCAGCAGCCAGCGGGAGGTCGGGACCCAGTACTTC; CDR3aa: CASSQREVGTQYF
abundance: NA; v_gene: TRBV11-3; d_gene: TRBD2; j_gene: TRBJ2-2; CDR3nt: TGTGCCAGCAGCTTAGTCTTAAATCGCGGGGGGCCGGGGGAGCTGTTTTTT; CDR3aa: CASSLVLNRGGPGELFF
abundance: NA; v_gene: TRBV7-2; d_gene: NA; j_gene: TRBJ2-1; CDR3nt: TGTGCCAGCAGCTCGTACTTGGACAGCGAGCAGTTCTTC; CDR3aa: CASSSYLDSEQFF
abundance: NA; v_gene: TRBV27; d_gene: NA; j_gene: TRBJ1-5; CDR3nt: TGTGCCAGCAGCCCGGGGTCACAGTCCTATCAGCCCCAGCATTTT; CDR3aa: CASSPGSQSYQPQHF
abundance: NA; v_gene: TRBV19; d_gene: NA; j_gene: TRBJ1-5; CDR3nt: TGTGCCAGTAGTATCGGCACTAGCAATCAGCCCCAGCATTTT; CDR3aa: CASSIGTSNQPQHF
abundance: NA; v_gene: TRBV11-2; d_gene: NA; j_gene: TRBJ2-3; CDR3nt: TGTGCCAGCAGCCTATTACGGGGAGCAGATACGCAGTATTTT; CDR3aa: CASSLLRGADTQYF
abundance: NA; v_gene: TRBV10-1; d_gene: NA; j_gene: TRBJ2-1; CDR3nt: TGCGCCAGCAGTAGTGTGACAGGTCCGAGCTCCTACAATGAGCAGTTCTTC; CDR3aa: CASSSVTGPSSYNEQFF
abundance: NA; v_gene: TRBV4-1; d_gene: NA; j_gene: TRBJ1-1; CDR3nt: TGCGCCAGCAGCCAAGGATGGAACACTGAAGCTTTCTTT; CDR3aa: CASSQGWNTEAFF
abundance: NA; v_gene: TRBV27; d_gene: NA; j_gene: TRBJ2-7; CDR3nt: TGTGCCAGCAGTTTTGGGGGACTTAATCGCAACGAGCAGTACTTC; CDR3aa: CASSFGGLNRNEQYF
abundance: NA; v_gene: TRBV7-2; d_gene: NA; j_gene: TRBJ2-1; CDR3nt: TGTGCCAGCAACCCGGACAGTTCCTACAATGAGCAGTTCTTC; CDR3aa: CASNPDSSYNEQFF
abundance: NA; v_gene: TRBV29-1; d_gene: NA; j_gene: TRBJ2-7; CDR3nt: TGCAGCGTTGAGGGGACAACTTTATACGAGCAGTACTTC; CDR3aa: CSVEGTTLYEQYF
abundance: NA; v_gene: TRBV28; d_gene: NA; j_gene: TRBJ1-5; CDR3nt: TGTGCCAGCAGTATAGGGTTACAGCCCCAGCATTTT; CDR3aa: CASSIGLQPQHF
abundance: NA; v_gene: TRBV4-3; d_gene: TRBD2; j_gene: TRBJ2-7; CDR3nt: TGCGCCAGCAGCCAAGGTTATAGCGGGCTCTACGAGCAGTACTTC; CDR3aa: CASSQGYSGLYEQYF
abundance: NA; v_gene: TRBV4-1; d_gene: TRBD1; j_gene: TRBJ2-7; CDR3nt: TGCGCCAGCAGCCAGAAGCCCCCCTTGGACAGGCGTTCCTACGAGCAGTACTTC; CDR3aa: CASSQKPPLDRRSYEQYF
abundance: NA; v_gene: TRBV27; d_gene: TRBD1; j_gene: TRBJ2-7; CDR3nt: TGTGCCAGCAGGAGGACAGGGAACGAGCAGTACTTC; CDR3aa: CASRRTGNEQYF
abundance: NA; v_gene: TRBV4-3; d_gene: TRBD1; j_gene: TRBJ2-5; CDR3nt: TGCGCCAGCAGCCAATCATTACCCGGGACAGTCGAGTCCAAAGAGACCCAGTACTTC; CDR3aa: CASSQSLPGTVESKETQYF
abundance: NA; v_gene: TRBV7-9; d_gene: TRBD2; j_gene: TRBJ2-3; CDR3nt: TGTGCCAGCAGCTCCGGGACTAGCGGGAGACTAAGGGGAGCAGATACGCAGTATTTT; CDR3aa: CASSSGTSGRLRGADTQYF
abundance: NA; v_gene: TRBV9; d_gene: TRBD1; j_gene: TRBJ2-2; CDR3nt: TGTGCCAGCAGCTCCGAGGACAGGGACACCGGGGAGCTGTTTTTT; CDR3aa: CASSSEDRDTGELFF
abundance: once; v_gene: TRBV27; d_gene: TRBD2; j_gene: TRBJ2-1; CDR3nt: TGTGCCAGCAGTTTTAGCGGGAGCTCCTACAATGAGCAGTTCTTC; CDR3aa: CASSFSGSSYNEQFF
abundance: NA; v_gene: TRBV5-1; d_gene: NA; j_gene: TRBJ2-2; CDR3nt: TGCGCCAGCAGCTTGTCGGTCAGGGACACCGGGGAGCTGTTTTTT; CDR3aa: CASSLSVRDTGELFF
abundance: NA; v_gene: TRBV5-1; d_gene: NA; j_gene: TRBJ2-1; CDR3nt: TGCGCCAGCAGCTCACTACCGGGACCAGGCGTCTACAATGAGCAGTTCTTC; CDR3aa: CASSSLPGPGVYNEQFF
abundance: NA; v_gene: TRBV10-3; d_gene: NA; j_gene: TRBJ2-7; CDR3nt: TGTGCCATCAGTGAACCTGCGGTCGAGCAGTACTTC; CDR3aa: CAISEPAVEQYF
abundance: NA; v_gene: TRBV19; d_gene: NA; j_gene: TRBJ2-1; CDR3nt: TGTGCCAGTAGTATGTTACGAGCAGACAATGAGCAGTTCTTC; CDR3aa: CASSMLRADNEQFF